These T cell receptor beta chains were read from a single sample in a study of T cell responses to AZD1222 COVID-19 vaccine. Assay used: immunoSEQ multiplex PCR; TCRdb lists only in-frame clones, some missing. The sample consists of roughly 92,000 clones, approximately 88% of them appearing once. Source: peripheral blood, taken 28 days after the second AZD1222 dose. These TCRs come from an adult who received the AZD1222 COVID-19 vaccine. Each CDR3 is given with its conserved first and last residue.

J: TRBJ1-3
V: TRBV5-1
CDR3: CASSLGAGNTIYF

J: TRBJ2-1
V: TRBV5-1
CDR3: CASSLDGGAYNEQFF

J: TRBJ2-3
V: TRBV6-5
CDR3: CASSSGGLTDTQYF

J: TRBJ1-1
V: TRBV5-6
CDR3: CASSLLSLNTEAFF

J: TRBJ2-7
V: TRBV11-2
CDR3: CASSPLAGDGRYEQYF

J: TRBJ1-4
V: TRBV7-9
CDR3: CASSYQTGGSEKLFF

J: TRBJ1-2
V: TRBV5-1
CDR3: CASSRRDRGLRYTF

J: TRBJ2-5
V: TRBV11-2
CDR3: CASTGRSETQYF

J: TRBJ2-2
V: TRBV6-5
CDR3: CASYFRGSGGELFF

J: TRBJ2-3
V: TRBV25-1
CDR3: CASRQGGTDTQYF

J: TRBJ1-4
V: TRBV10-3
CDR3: CAIGPGGTNEKLFF

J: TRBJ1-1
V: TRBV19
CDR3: CASSIAGLNTEAFF

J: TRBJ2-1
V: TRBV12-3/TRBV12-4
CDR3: CASREGYNEQFF

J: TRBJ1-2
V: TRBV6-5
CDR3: CASSYRGSTPYGYTF

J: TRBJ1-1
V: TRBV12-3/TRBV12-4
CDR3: CASSRQGSTEAFF

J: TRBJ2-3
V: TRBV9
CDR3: CASSVDGLSTDTQYF

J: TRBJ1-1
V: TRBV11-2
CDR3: CASSLAGAGTEAFF

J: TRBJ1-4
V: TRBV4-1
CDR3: CASSQDIGQGNEKLFF

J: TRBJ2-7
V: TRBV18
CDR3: CASAESQSSYEQYF